This TCR beta chain was documented in a study of neoadjuvant anti-PD-1 for oral cavity cancer. Study background: Patients mostly received three to four biweekly nivolumab doses at 3 mg/kg before surgery.

Study-level results: Non-responders to neoadjuvant nivolumab had significantly more clonal PBMC T cells than responders.

The CDR3 extends over 16 amino acids. Trimming at V came to 6 bases and at J to 4 bases, leaving 6 bases not matched to a gene. Germline V CDR1 and CDR2: MNHEY, SMNVEV (reference sequence). Most PBMC samples had 480 ng input DNA in six replicates. Sequencing was performed with immunoSEQ multiplex PCR; in TCRdb, only in-frame clones are kept and a portion is missing. The profile shows fewer than 90,000 clones, about 80% of them singletons. Only one count was recorded for this clone. What it recognizes is unknown. The genes are TRBV27 and TRBJ2-1, with TRBD2 matching 13 bases. Source: PBMCs, taken before nivolumab (anti-PD-1) treatment. The TCR sequence derives from a person aged 35-79 years with oral cavity squamous cell carcinoma. For the CDR3, the DNA is TGTGCCAGCAGCTACGTGGGACTAGCGGGGTACAATGAGCAGTTCTTC. Its protein is CASSYVGLAGYNEQFF.